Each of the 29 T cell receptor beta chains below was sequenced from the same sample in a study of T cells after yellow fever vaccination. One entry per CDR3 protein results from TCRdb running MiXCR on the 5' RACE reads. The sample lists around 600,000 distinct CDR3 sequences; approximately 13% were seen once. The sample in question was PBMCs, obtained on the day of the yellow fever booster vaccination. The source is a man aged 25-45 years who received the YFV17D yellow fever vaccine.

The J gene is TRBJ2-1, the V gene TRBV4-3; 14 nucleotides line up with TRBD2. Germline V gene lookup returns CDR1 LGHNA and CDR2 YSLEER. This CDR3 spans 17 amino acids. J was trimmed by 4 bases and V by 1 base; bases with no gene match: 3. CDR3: CASSQGTSGRFYNEQFF. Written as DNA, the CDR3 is TGCGCCAGCAGCCAAGGGACTAGCGGGAGGTTTTACAATGAGCAGTTCTTC.

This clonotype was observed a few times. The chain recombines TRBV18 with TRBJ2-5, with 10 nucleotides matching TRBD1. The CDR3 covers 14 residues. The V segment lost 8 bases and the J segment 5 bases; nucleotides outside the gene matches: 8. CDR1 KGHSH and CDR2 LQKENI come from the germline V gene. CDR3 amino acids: CASATGQGSETQYF. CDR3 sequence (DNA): TGTGCCAGCGCGACGGGACAGGGGTCTGAGACCCAGTACTTC. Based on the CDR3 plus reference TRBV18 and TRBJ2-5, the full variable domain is NAGVMQNPRHLVRRRGQEARLRCSPMKGHSHVYWYRQLPEEGLKFMVYLQKENIIDESGMPKERFSAEFPKEGPSILRIQQVVRGDSAAYFCASATGQGSETQYFGPGTRLLVL.

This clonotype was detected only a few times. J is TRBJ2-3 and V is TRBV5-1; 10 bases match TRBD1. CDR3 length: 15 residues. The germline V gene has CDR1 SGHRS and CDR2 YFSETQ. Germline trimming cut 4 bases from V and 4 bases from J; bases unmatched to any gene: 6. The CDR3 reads CASSKGQGWSDTQYF. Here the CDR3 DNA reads TGCGCCAGCAGCAAGGGACAGGGGTGGTCAGATACGCAGTATTTT.

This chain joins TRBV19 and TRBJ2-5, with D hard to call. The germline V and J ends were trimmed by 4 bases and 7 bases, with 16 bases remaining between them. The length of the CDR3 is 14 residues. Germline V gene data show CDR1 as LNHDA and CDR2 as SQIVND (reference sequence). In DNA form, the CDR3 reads TGTGCCAGTAGTACCCTCGGAGCCTCGGGGACCCAGTACTTC. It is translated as CASSTLGASGTQYF.

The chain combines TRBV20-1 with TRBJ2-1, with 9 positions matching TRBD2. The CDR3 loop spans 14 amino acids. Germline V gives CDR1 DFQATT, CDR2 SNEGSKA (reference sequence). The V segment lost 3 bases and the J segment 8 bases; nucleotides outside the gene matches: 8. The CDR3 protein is CSASVREGRDEQFF. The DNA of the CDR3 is TGCAGTGCTAGTGTGCGGGAGGGCCGGGATGAGCAGTTCTTC.

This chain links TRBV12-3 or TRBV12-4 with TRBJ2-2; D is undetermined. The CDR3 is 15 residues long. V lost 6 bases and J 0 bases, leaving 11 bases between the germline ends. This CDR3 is CASSRRTPNTGELFF. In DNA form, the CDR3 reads TGTGCCAGCAGCCGACGAACCCCGAACACCGGGGAGCTGTTTTTT.

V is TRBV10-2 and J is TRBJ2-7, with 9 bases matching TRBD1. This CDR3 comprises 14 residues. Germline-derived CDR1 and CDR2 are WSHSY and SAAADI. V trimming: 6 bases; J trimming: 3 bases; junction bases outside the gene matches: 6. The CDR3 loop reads CASRTGTGSYEQYF. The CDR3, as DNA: TGCGCCAGCAGAACCGGGACAGGGAGCTACGAGCAGTACTTC.

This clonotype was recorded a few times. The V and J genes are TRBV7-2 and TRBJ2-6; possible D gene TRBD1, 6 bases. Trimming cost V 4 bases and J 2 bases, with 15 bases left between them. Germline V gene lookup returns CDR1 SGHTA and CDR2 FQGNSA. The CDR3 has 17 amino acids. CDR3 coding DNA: TGTGCCAGCAGCTCGGGACACATCATCCCTGGGGCCAACGTCCTGACTTTC. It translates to CASSSGHIIPGANVLTF.

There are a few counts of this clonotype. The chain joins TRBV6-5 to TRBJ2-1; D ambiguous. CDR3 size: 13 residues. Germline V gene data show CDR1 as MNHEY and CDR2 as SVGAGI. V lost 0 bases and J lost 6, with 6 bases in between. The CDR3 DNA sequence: TGTGCCAGCAGTTACTCGGTAGCCAATGAGCAGTTCTTC. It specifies CASSYSVANEQFF.

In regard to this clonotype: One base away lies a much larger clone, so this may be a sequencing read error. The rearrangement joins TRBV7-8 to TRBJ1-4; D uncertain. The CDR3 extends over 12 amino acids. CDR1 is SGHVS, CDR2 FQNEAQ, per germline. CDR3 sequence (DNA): TGTACCAGCAGCTTAGGATCCCGAGGGCTGTTTTTT. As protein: CTSSLGSRGLFF.

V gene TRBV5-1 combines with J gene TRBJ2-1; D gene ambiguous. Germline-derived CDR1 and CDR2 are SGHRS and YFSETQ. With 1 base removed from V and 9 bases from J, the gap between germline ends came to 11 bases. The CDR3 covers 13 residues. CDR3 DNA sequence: TGCGCCAGCAGCTTGTGGAGCGAAGGTGAGCAGTTCTTC. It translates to CASSLWSEGEQFF. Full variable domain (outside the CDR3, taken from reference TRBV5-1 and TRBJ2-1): KAGVTQTPRYLIKTRGQQVTLSCSPISGHRSVSWYQQTPGQGLQFLFEYFSETQRNKGNFPGRFSGRQFSNSRSEMNVSTLELGDSALYLCASSLWSEGEQFFGPGTRLTVL.

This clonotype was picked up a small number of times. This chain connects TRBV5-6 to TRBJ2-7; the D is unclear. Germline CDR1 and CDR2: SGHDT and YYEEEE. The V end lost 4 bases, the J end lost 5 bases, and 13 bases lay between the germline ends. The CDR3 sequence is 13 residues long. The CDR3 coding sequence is TGTGCCAGCAGCAACTGGGTGGGTAACGAGCAGTACTTC. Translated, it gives CASSNWVGNEQYF.

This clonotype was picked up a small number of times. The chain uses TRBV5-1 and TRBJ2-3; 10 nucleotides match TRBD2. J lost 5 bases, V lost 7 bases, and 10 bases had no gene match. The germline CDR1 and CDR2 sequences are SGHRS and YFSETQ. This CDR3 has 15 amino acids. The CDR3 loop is CASGAAGGPIDTQYF. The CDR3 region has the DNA TGCGCCAGCGGGGCAGCGGGAGGGCCGATAGATACGCAGTATTTT.

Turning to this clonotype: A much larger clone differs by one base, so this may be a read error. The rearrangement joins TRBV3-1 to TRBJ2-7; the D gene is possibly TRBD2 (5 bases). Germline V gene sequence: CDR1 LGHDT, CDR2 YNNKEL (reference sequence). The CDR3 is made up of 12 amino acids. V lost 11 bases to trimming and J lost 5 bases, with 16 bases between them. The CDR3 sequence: CAAGERSHEQYF. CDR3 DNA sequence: TGTGCCGCCGGGGAGCGGTCCCACGAGCAGTACTTC.

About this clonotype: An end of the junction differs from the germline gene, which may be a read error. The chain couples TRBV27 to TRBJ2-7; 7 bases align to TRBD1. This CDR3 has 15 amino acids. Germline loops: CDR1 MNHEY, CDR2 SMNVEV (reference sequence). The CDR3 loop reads CTSSARQTGFYEQYF. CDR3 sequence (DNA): TGCACCAGCAGTGCGCGACAGACAGGGTTCTACGAGCAGTACTTC.

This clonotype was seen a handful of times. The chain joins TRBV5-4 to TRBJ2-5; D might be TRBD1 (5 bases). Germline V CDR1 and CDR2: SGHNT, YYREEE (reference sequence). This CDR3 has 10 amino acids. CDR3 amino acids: CAVAGETQYF. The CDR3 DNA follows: TGTGCTGTCGCAGGGGAGACCCAGTACTTC. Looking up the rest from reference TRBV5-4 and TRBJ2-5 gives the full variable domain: ETGVTQSPTHLIKTRGQQVTLRCSSQSGHNTVSWYQQALGQGPQFIFQYYREEENGRGNFPPRFSGLQFPNYSSELNVNALELDDSALYLCAVAGETQYFGPGTRLLVL.

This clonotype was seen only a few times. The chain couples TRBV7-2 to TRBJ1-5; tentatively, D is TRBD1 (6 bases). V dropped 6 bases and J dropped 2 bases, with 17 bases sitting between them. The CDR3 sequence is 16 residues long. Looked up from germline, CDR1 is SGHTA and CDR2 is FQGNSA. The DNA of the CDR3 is TGTGCCAGCAGACTACAGGGTTTGGTGGGCAATCAGCCCCAGCATTTT. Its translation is CASRLQGLVGNQPQHF.

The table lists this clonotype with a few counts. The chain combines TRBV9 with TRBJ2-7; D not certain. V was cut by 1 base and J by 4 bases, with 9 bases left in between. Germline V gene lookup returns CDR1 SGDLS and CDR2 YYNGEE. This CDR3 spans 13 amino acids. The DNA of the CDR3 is TGTGCCAGCAGCGTAAACAACGGGTACGAGCAGTACTTC. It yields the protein CASSVNNGYEQYF.

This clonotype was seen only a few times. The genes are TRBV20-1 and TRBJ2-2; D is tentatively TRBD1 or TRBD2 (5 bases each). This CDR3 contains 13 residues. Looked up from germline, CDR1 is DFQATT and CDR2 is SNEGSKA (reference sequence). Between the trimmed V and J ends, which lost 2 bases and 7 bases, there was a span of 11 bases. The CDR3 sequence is CSARSGSFGELFF. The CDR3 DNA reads TGCAGTGCTAGATCAGGGAGTTTCGGGGAGCTGTTTTTT.

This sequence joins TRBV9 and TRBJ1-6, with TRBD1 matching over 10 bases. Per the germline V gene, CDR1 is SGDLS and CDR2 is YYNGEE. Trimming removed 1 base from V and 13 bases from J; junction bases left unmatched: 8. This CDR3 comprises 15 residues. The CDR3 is CASSVMGTGDFPLHF. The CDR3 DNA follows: TGTGCCAGCAGCGTAATGGGGACAGGGGACTTCCCCCTCCACTTT.

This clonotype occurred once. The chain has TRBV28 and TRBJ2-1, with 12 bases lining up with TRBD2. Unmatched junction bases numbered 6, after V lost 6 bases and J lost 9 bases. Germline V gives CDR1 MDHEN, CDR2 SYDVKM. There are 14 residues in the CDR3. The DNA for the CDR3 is TGTGCCAGCAGCCCGGGACTAGCGGGCCTTGAGCAGTTCTTC. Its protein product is CASSPGLAGLEQFF.

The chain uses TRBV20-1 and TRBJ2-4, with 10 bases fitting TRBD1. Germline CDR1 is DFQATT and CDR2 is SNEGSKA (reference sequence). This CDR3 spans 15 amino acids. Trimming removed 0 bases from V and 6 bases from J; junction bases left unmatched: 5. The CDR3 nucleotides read TGCAGTGCTAGAGAATTGGGACAGGGGATAAACATTCAGTACTTC. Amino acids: CSARELGQGINIQYF.

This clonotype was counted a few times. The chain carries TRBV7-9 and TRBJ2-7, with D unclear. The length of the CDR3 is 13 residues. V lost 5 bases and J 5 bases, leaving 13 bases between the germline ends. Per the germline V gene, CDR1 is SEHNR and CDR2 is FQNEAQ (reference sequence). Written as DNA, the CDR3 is TGTGCCAGCAGCCAGGCAGGACCCCACGAGCAGTACTTC. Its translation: CASSQAGPHEQYF. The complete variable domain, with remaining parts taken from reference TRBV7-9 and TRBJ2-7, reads DTGVSQNPRHKITKRGQNVTFRCDPISEHNRLYWYRQTLGQGPEFLTYFQNEAQLEKSRLLSDRFSAERPKGSFSTLEIQRTEQGDSAMYLCASSQAGPHEQYFGPGTRLTVT.

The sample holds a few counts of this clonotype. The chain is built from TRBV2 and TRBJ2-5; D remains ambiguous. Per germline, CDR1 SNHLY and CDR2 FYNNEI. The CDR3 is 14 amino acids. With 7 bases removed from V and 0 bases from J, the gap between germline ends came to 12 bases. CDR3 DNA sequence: TGTGCCAGCACCCCGATAGATAACCAAGAGACCCAGTACTTC. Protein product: CASTPIDNQETQYF.

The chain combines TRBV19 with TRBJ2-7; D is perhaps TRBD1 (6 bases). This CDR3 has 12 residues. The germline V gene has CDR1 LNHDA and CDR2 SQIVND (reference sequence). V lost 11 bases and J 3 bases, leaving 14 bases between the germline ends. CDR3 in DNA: TGTGCCTCCGGGACAACCCTCTACGAGCAGTACTTC. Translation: CASGTTLYEQYF.

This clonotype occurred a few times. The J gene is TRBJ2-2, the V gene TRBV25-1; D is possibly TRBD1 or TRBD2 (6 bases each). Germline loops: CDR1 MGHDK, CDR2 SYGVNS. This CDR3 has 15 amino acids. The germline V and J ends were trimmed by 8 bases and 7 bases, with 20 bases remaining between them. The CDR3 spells CASGKTQGGGGELFF. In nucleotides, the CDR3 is TGTGCCAGCGGAAAGACACAGGGAGGAGGCGGGGAGCTGTTTTTT.

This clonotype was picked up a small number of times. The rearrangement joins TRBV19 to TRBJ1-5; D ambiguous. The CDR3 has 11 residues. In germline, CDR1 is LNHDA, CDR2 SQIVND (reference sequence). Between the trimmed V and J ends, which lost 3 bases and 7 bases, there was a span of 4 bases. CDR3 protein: CASSIGQPQHF. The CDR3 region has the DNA TGTGCCAGTAGTATCGGGCAGCCCCAGCATTTT.

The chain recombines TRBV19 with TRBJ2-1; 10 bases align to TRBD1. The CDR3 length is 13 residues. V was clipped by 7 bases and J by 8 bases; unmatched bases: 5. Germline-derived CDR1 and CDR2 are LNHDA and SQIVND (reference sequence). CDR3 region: CASKRQGADEQFF. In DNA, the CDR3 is TGTGCCAGTAAGAGACAGGGGGCCGATGAGCAGTTCTTC.

The CDR3 reads CASPRGPTTGEGNIQYF. DNA of the CDR3: TGCGCCAGCCCCCGAGGCCCTACAACAGGGGAAGGGAACATTCAGTACTTC. This sequence joins TRBV5-1 and TRBJ2-4, with TRBD1 matching 7 bases. The CDR3 sequence is 17 residues long. V dropped 7 bases and J dropped 7; count of bases not matched to a gene: 20. Germline CDR1 SGHRS, CDR2 YFSETQ.